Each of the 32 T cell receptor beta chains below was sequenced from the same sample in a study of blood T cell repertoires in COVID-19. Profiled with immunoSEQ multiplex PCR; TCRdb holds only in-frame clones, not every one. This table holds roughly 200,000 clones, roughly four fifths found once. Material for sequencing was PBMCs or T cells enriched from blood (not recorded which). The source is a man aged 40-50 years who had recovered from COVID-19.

CDR3 loop: CASRAGATEQFF. The CDR3 coding sequence is TGTGCCAGCAGGGCTGGGGCTACTGAGCAGTTCTTC. V is TRBV7-2 and J is TRBJ2-1; D possibly corresponds to TRBD1 (5 bases). With 6 bases removed from V and 9 bases from J, the gap between germline ends came to 12 bases. The germline V gene has CDR1 SGHTA and CDR2 FQGNSA. The CDR3 has 12 amino acids.

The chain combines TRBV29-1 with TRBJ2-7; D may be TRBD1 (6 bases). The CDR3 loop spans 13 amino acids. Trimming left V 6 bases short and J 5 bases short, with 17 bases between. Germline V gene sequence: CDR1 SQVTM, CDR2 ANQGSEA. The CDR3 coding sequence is TGCAGCGTCCCCGGGGACCCAGGGGACGAGCAGTACTTC. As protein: CSVPGDPGDEQYF.

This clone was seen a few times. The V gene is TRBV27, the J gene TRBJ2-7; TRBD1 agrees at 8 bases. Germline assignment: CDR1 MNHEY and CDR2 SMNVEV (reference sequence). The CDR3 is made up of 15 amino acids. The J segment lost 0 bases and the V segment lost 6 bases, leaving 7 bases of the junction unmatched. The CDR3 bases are TGTGCCAGCAGGCTGACAGGGGTTTTCTCCTACGAGCAGTACTTC. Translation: CASRLTGVFSYEQYF.

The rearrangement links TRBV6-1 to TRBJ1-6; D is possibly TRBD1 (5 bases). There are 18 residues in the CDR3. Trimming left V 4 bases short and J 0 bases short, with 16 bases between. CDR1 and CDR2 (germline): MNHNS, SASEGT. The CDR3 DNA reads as TGTGCCAGCAGTGGCCCAAGGACATCTAGCTCCTATAATTCACCCCTCCACTTT. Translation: CASSGPRTSSSYNSPLHF.

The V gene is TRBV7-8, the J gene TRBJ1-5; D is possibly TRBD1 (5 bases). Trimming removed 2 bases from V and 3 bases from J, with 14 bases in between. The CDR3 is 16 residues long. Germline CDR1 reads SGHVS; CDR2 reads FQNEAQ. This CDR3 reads CASSLNSPGNNQPQHF. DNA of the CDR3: TGTGCCAGCAGCTTAAATTCCCCAGGGAACAATCAGCCCCAGCATTTT.

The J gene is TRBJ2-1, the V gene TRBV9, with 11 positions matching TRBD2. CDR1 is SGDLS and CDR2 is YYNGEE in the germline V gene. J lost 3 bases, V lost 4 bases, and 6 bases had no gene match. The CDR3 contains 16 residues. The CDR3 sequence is CASSPAGLADYNEQFF. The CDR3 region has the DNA TGTGCCAGCAGCCCGGCGGGACTAGCGGACTACAATGAGCAGTTCTTC.

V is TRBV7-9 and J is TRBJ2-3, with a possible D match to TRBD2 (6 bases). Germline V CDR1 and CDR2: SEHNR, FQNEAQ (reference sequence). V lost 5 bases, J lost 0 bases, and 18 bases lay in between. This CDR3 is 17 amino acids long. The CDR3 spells CASSPRGGALSTDTQYF. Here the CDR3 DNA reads TGTGCCAGCAGCCCGCGGGGCGGAGCGCTAAGCACAGATACGCAGTATTTT.

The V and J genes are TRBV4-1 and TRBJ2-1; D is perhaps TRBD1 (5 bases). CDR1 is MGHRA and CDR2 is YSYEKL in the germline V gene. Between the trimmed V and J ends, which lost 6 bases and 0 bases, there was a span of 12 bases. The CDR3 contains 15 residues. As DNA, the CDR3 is TGCGCCAGCAGTCTCCGACAGAGCTCCTACAATGAGCAGTTCTTC. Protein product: CASSLRQSSYNEQFF.

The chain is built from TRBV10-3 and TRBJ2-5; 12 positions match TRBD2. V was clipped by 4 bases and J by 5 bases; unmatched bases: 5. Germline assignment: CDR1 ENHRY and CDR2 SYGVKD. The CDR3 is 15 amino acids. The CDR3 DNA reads TGTGCCATCAGTGCGTCCGGGACTAGCGGGGAGACCCAGTACTTC. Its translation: CAISASGTSGETQYF.

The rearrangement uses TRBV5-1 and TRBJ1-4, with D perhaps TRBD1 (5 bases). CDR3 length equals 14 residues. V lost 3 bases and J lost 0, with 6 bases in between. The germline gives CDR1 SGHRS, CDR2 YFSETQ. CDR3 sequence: CASSSDTTNEKLFF. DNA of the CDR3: TGCGCCAGCAGCTCGGACACAACTAATGAAAAACTGTTTTTT.

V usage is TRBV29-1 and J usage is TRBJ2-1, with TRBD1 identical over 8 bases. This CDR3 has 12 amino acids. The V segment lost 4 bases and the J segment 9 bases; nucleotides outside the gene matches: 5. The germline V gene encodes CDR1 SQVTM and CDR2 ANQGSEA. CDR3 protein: CSVGGQGTEQFF. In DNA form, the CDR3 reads TGCAGCGTTGGAGGACAGGGAACTGAGCAGTTCTTC.

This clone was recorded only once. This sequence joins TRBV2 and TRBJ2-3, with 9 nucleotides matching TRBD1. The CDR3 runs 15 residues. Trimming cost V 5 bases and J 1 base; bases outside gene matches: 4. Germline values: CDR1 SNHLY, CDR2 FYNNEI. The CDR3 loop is CASSQQGAGTDTQYF. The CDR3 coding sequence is TGTGCCAGCAGTCAACAGGGGGCCGGCACAGATACGCAGTATTTT.

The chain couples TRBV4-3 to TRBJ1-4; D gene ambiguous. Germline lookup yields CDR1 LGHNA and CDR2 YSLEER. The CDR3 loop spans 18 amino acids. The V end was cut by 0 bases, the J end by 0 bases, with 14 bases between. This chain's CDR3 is CASSQDLGRSATNEKLFF. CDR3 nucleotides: TGCGCCAGCAGCCAAGATCTAGGGAGGAGCGCAACTAATGAAAAACTGTTTTTT.

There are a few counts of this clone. CDR3 residues: CASSQAPGTGSINQPQHF. In DNA form, the CDR3 reads TGTGCCAGCAGCCAAGCCCCCGGGACAGGGAGTATCAATCAGCCCCAGCATTTT. This sequence joins TRBV3-1 (or the pseudogene TRBV3-2) and TRBJ1-5; 9 bases map to TRBD1. With 1 base clipped from V and 3 bases from J, the junction kept 10 bases outside the gene matches. Per germline, CDR1 LGHDT and CDR2 YNNKEL (reference sequence). This CDR3 has 18 amino acids.

The CDR3 region has the DNA TGTGCCAGCAGTTCTCAGCGCTATGAGCAGTTCTTC. It encodes CASSSQRYEQFF. This chain connects TRBV28 to TRBJ2-1; D ambiguous. This CDR3 has 12 amino acids. Germline CDR1 and CDR2: MDHEN and SYDVKM. Deletions cut 4 bases from V and 8 bases from J, with 9 bases between.

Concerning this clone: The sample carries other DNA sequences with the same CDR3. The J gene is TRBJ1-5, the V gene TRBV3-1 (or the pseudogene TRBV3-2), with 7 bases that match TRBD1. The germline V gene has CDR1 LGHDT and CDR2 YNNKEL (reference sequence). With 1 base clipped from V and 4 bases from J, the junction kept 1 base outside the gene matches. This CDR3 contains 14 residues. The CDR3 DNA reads TGTGCCAGCAGCCAAGCAGGGGGAAATCAGCCCCAGCATTTT. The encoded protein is CASSQAGGNQPQHF.

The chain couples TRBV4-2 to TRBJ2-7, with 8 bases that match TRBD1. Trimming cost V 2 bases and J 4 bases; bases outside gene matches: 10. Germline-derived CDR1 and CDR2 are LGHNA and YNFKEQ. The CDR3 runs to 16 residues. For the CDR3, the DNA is TGTGCCAGCAGCCAAAACTCCGGGACAGGCAGATACGAGCAGTACTTC. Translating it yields CASSQNSGTGRYEQYF.

DNA of the CDR3: TGTGCCAGCAGCGTAGCGCCGAGGCCACAAGAGACCCAGTACTTC. It encodes CASSVAPRPQETQYF. This rearrangement joins TRBV9 to TRBJ2-5; D remains unclear. Germline CDR1 and CDR2: SGDLS and YYNGEE. Trimming took off 0 bases at V and 2 bases at J, with 11 bases between the two ends. The CDR3 is 15 residues long. The full variable domain, in which reference TRBV9 and TRBJ2-5 provide the parts outside the CDR3, is DSGVTQTPKHLITATGQRVTLRCSPRSGDLSVYWYQQSLDQGLQFLIQYYNGEERAKGNILERFSAQQFPDLHSELNLSSLELGDSALYFCASSVAPRPQETQYFGPGTRLLVL.

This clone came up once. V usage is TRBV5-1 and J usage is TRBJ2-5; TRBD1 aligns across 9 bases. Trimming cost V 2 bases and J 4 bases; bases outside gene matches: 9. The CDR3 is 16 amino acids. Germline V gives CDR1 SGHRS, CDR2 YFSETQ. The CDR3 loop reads CASSFRTGGASETQYF. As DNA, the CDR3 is TGCGCCAGCAGCTTTCGAACAGGGGGCGCCTCAGAGACCCAGTACTTC.

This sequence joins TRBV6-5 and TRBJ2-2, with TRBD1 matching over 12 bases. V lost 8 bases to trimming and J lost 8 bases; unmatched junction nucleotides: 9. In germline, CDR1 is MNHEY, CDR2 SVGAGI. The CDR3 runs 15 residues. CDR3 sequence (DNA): TGTGCCAGCGGCCACGGGACAGGGGGCGCGGGGGAGCTGTTTTTT. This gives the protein CASGHGTGGAGELFF.

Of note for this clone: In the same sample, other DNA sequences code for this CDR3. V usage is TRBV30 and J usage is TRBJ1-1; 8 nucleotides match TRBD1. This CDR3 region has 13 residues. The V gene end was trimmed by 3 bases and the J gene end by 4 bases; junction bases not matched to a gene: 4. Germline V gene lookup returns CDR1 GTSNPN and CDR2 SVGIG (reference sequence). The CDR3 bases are TGTGCCTGGAGCGTAGACAGGGGCACTGAAGCTTTCTTT. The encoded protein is CAWSVDRGTEAFF.

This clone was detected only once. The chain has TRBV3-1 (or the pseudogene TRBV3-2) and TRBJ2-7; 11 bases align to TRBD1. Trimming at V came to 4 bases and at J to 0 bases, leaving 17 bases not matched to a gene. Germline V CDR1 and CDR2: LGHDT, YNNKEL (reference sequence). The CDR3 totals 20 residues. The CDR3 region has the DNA TGTGCCAGCAGCCCCCCGGGACAGGGGGGGACGTGTCCTAGCTCCTACGAGCAGTACGTC. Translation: CASSPPGQGGTCPSSYEQYV.

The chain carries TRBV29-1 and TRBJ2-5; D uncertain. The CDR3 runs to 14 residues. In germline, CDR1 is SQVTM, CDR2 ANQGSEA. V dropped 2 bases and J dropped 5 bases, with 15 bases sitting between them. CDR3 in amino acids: CSVELLGLDETQYF. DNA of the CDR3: TGCAGCGTTGAACTTTTGGGCTTGGATGAGACCCAGTACTTC. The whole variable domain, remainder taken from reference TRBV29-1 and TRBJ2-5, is SAVISQKPSRDICQRGTSLTIQCQVDSQVTMMFWYRQQPGQSLTLIATANQGSEATYESGFVIDKFPISRPNLTFSTLTVSNMSPEDSSIYLCSVELLGLDETQYFGPGTRLLVL.

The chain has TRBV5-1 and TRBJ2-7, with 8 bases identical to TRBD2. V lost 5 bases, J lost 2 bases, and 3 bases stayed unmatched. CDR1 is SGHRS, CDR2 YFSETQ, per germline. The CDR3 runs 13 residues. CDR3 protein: CASRLADPYEQYF. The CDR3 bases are TGCGCCAGCAGACTAGCGGACCCCTACGAGCAGTACTTC. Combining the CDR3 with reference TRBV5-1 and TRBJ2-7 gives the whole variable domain KAGVTQTPRYLIKTRGQQVTLSCSPISGHRSVSWYQQTPGQGLQFLFEYFSETQRNKGNFPGRFSGRQFSNSRSEMNVSTLELGDSALYLCASRLADPYEQYFGPGTRLTVT.

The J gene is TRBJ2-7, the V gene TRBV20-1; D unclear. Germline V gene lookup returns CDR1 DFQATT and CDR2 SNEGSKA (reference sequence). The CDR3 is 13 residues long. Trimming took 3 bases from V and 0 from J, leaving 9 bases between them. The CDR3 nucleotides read TGCAGTGCTAGTGGTCGCGACTCCTACGAGCAGTACGTC. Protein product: CSASGRDSYEQYV.

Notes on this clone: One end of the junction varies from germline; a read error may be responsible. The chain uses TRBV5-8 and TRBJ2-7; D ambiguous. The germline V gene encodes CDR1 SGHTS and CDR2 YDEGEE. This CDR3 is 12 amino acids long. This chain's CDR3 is CASSFERLWVKF. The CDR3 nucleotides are TGTGCCAGCAGCTTCGAGAGGCTCTGGGTTAAGTTC.

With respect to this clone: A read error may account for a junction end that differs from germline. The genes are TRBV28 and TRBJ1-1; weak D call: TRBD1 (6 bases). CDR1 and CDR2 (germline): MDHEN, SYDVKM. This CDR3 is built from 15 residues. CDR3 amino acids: CASNGAEGGGTEAFF. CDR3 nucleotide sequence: TGTGCCAGCAATGGCGCGGAGGGGGGGGGCACTGAGGCTTTCTTT.

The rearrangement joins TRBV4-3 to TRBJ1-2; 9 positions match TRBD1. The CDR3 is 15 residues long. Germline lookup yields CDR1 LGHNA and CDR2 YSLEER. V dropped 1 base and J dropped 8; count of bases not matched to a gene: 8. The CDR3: CASSQADRGFKGYTF. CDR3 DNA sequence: TGCGCCAGCAGCCAAGCGGACAGGGGTTTTAAGGGCTACACCTTC.

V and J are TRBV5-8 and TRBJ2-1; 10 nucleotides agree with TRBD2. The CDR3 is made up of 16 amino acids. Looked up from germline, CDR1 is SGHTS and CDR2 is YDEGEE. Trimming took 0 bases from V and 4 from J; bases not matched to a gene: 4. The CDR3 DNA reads TGTGCCAGCAGCTTGGCCCTAGCGGGAGAGTACAATGAGCAGTTCTTC. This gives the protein CASSLALAGEYNEQFF.

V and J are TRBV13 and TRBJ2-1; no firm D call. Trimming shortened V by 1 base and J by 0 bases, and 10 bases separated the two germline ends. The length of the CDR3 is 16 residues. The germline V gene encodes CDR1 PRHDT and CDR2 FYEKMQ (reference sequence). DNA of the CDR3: TGTGCCAGCAGCTTAGTCCCTAGGAACTCCTACAATGAGCAGTTCTTC. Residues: CASSLVPRNSYNEQFF.

The CDR3 loop reads CSVDNRQETQYF. Written as DNA, the CDR3 is TGCAGCGTCGACAACCGCCAAGAGACCCAGTACTTC. The chain combines TRBV29-1 with TRBJ2-5; D uncertain. The V gene lost 6 bases and the J gene lost 1 base, with 9 bases spanning the gap. This CDR3 spans 12 amino acids. CDR1 and CDR2 from the germline V gene are SQVTM and ANQGSEA.

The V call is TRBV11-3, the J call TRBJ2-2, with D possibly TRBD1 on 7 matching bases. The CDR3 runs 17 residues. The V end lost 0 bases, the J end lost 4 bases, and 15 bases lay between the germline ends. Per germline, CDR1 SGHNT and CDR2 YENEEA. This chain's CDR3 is CASSLDRRQGLTGELFF. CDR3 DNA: TGTGCCAGCAGCTTAGATAGGCGACAGGGACTCACCGGGGAGCTGTTTTTT.